Detailed here is one T cell receptor (beta chain). Its antigen specificity is not known. Base qualities are not provided; no much larger clone lies one nucleotide away. Patients underwent resection in Japan or China between the mid-2010s and the late 2010s. Histologic diagnosis of each case was confirmed independently by two lung cancer pathologists on H&E slides. Premalignant or tumor cells were enriched for nucleic acid extraction by macro-dissection performed after pathologic assessment. The AllPrep DNA/RNA FFPE Kit was used to isolate DNA from FFPE tissue. TCR beta CDR3 regions were sequenced from DNA using the immunoSEQ hsTCRbeta Kit. Per the original workflow: The ImmunoSEQ Analyzer was used to analyse the TCR sequencing data. T cell clonality was calculated on productive rearrangements as 1 minus Pielou's evenness. T cell diversity was measured with the inverse Simpson index on productive templates. T cell density was defined as TCR beta template counts normalized to usable DNA, with usable DNA estimated by amplification and sequencing of housekeeping genes. TCR metrics were compared across histologic stages using two-sided Kruskal-Wallis tests. Entries here come from immuneACCESS through TCRdb and include only in-frame sequences with V and J called. Some clones fail to appear in such tables; in the studies checked, an unresolved V gene covers under half of the shortfall, and the cause of the remainder is unknown. V, J and clone size derive from that table, while D and trimming were established from the DNA sequence. In this sample the table shows 6,000 to 8,000 clones, over 55% of which occur a single time. Of the sample, 10% to 11% falls within the top ten clones.

From its cysteine to its phenylalanine, the CDR3 spans 18 amino acids. The read is trimmed to its CDR3 DNA, 54 bases read in frame from base 1. Sequences LGHNA (CDR1) and YNFKEQ (CDR2) are obtained from the germline V gene. V loses 4 bases at its end and J loses 9 bases; junction bases beyond the gene matches: 18. The sample is drawn from a study of immune evolution from preneoplasia to lung adenocarcinoma (dated by TCRdb to the early 2020s). Background for the entire study: No AAH lesions showed HLA loss of heterozygosity, compared with about 6.3% of AIS, 15% of MIA and 30% to 40% of ADC lesions. The study combined immune gene expression, TCR sequencing and multiplex immunofluorescence to profile immune contexture across lung adenocarcinoma precursors and invasive adenocarcinoma. Resected precursor lesions (AAH, AIS, MIA) and invasive adenocarcinomas were each compared against paired morphologically normal lung tissue. Sample size was based on specimen availability rather than a prior power calculation. The immune data were combined with whole exome sequencing and methylation data from the same cohort of nodules. A total of under 60 patients with pulmonary nodules who underwent surgical resection were included in the overall cohort. The TCR sequencing data were obtained from about 51 patients. The study reported that roughly 110 samples were used for TCR sequencing. POLYSOLVER was used to infer class I HLA alleles from exome data, and LOHHLA was used to detect allele-specific HLA loss.

Results and caveats for the whole study, not just this receptor: Because all patients came from Japan and China, whether the findings apply to Western populations was uncertain. The findings reflected association rather than direct causation, and larger cohorts with long-term follow-up and longitudinal biopsies were considered necessary. KRAS-mutant nodules showed the highest T cell clonality compared with EGFR-mutant or double wild-type lesions. Clonality was highest in normal lung, while later-stage lesions appeared to have lower clonality but higher T cell density and diversity. Normal lung had the highest top T cell clone frequencies, which appeared to decline progressively from AAH through AIS, MIA and invasive adenocarcinoma.

Recombination connected TRBV4-2 to TRBJ2-4, with 10 junctional bases fitting TRBD2. This TCR was recovered from a donor at least 70 years old with lung adenocarcinoma. Some clones in this sample may be carry-over from other donors' samples. Source material: FFPE lung adenocarcinoma in situ tissue. The meaning of the sample's cell subset or site label: preinvasive adenocarcinoma in situ (AIS). The CDR3 region: CASSLPRSGAGGPTIQYF. In nucleotides, the sequence is TGTGCCAGCAGCCTCCCCCGATCTGGAGCGGGAGGGCCCACCATTCAGTACTTC.